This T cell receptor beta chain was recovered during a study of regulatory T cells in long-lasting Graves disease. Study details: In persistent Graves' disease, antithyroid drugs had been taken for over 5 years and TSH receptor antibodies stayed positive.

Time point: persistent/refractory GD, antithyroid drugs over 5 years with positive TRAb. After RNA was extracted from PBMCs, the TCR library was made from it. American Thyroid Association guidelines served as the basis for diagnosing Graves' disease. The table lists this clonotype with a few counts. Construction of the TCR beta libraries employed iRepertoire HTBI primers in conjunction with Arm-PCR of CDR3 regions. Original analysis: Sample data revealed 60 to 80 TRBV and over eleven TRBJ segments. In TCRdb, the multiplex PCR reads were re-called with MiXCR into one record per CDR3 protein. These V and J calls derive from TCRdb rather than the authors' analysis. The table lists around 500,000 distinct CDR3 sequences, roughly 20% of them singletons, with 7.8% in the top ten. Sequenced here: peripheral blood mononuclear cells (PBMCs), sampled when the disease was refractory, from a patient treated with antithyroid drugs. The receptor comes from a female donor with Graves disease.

The CDR3 nucleotides are TGTGCCAGCAGCAAACTAAAGGAGCGGGAGGGCTCCTACGAGCAGTACTTC. The encoded protein is CASSKLKEREGSYEQYF. This rearrangement joins TRBV7-8 to TRBJ2-7; 10 bases are a match to TRBD2. Germline V gene data show CDR1 as SGHVS and CDR2 as FQNEAQ. CDR3 length: 17 amino acids. V gave up 5 bases and J gave up 0 bases; unmatched junction bases: 10.